The 2 T cell receptor beta chains presented below share a single source sample, sequenced in a study of cytomegalovirus exposure and HLA in healthy donors. The method was immunoSEQ multiplex PCR; TCRdb's version includes in-frame clones alone and lacks a portion of them. In the table there are more than 140,000 clones, around 90% of which are singletons. Sequencing input: PBMCs. These receptors came from a woman aged 18-29 years in good health and CMV-seropositive.

This clone was recorded once. The chain is built from TRBV4-3 and TRBJ2-3; 11 nucleotides align to TRBD2. The CDR3 totals 19 residues. CDR1 is LGHNA, CDR2 YSLEER, per germline. Trimming took 1 base from V and 3 from J; bases not matched to a gene: 12. CDR3 loop: CASSQGVGLAGDYTDTQYF. The CDR3, as DNA: TGCGCCAGCAGCCAAGGGGTTGGACTAGCGGGCGATTATACAGATACGCAGTATTTT.

The chain links TRBV4-1 to TRBJ1-4; 9 bases match TRBD1. V lost 3 bases, J lost 5 bases, and 7 bases stayed unmatched. The length of the CDR3 is 16 residues. In germline, CDR1 is MGHRA, CDR2 YSYEKL. The CDR3 reads CASSQDRGGLNEKLFF. Written as DNA, the CDR3 is TGCGCCAGCAGCCAGGACAGGGGCGGCTTAAATGAAAAACTGTTTTTT.